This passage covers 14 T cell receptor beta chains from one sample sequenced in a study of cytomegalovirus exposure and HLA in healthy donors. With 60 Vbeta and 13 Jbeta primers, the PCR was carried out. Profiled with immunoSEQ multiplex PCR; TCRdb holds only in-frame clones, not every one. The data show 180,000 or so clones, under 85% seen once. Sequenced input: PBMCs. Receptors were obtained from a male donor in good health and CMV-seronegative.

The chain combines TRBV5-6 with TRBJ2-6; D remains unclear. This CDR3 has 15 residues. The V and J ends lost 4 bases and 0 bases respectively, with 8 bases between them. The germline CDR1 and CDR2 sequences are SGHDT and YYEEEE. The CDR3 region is CASSADFSGANVLTF. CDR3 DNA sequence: TGTGCCAGCAGCGCCGACTTCTCTGGGGCCAACGTCCTGACTTTC.

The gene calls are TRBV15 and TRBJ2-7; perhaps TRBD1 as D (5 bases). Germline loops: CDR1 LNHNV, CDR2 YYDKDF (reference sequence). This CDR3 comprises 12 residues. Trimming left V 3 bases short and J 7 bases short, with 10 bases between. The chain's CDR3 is CATSRDMGEQYF. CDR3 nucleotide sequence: TGTGCCACCAGCAGGGACATGGGGGAGCAGTACTTC.

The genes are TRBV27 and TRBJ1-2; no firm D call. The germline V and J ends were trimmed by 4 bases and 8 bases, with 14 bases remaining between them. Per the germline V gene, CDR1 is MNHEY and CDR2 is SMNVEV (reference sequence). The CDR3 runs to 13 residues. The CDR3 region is CASSSGYPAGYTF. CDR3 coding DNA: TGTGCCAGCAGTTCCGGGTATCCTGCCGGCTACACCTTC.

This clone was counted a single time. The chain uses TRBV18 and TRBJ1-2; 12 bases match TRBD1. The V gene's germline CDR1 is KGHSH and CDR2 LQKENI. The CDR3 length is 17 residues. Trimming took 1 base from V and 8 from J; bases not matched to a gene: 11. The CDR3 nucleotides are TGTGCCAGCTCACCACAATTTGCGGGACAGGGGGCCGGAGGCTACACCTTC. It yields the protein CASSPQFAGQGAGGYTF.

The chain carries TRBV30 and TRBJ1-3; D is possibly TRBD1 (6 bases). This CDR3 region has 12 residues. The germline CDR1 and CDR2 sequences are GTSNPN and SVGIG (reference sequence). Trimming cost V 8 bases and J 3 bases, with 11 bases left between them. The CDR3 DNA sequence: TGTGCCGCCAGGGGATTTGGAAACACCATATATTTT. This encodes CAARGFGNTIYF.

CDR3 loop: CASSLREGETQYF. The CDR3 nucleotides read TGTGCCAGCAGCTTAAGGGAGGGGGAGACCCAGTACTTC. This chain links TRBV7-3 with TRBJ2-5, with 7 bases lining up with TRBD2. V shed 1 base, J shed 5 bases, and the junction held 1 base outside the gene matches. Germline V gives CDR1 SGHTA, CDR2 FQGTGA. The length of the CDR3 is 13 residues.

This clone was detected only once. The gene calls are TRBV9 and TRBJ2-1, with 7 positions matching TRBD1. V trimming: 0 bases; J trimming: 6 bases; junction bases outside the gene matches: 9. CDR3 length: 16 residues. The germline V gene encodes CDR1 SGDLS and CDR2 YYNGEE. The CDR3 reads CASSVDEGAVSNEQFF. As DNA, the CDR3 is TGTGCCAGCAGCGTAGATGAGGGGGCGGTGAGCAATGAGCAGTTCTTC.

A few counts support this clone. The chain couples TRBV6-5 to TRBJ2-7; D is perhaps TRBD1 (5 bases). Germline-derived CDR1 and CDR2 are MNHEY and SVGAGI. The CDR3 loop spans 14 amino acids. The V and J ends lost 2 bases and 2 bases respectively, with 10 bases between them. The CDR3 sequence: CASSYPQGPYEQYF. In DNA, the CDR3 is TGTGCCAGCAGTTACCCCCAGGGTCCCTACGAGCAGTACTTC.

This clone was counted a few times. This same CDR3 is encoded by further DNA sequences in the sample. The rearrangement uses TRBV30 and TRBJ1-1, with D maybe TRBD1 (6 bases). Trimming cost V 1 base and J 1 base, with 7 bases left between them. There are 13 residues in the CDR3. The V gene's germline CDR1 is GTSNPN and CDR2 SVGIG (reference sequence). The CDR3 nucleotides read TGTGCCTGGAGTGGACAGGAGAACACTGAAGCTTTCTTT. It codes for CAWSGQENTEAFF.

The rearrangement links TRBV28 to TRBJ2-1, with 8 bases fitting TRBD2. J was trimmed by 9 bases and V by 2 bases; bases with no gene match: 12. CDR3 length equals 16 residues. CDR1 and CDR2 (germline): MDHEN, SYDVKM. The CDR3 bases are TGTGCCAGCAGTTTAATCTCCGGGAGGGGTCTGGGTGAGCAGTTCTTC. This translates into CASSLISGRGLGEQFF.

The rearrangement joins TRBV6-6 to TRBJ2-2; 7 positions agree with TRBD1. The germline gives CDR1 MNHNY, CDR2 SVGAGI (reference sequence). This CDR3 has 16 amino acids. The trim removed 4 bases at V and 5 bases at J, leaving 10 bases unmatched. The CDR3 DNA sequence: TGTGCCAGCAGTTTAATATACAGGGGTGGGACCGGGGAGCTGTTTTTT. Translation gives CASSLIYRGGTGELFF.

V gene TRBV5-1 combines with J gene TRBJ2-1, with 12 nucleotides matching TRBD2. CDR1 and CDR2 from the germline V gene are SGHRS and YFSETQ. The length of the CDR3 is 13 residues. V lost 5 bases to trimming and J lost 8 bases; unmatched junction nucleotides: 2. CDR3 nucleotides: TGCGCCAGCAGTCGACTAGCGGGGGATGAGCAGTTCTTC. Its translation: CASSRLAGDEQFF.

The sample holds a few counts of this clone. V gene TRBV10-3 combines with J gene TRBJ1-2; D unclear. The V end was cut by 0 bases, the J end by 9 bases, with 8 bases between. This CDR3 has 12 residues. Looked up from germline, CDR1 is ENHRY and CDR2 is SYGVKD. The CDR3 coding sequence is TGTGCCATCAGTGAGTCGGAGAATAGCTACACCTTC. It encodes CAISESENSYTF.

The CDR3 protein is CASSLGAGGKLNEQFF. The CDR3 nucleotides read TGTGCCAGCAGCCTCGGAGCGGGAGGTAAACTCAATGAGCAGTTCTTC. The rearrangement joins TRBV7-9 to TRBJ2-1; 9 nucleotides agree with TRBD2. The CDR3 has 16 residues. V gave up 5 bases and J gave up 6 bases; unmatched junction bases: 11. Germline CDR1 reads SEHNR; CDR2 reads FQNEAQ (reference sequence).